This T cell receptor (beta chain) emerged from a study of shared clonotypes between healthy human individuals. Study overall: A donor's plate count was three for CD4 naive and three for CD4 memory; CD8 naive had two and CD8 memory one.

Trimming pared 1 base from V and 2 bases from J, leaving 8 bases between. This CDR3 has 15 amino acids. Germline CDR1 reads SSHAT; CDR2 reads FNYEAQ (reference sequence). Study-wide results and caveats: The sole specimen, blood, was sampled, and tissue repertoires likely differ.

Notes on this clone: Its matching antigen is unknown.

Profiled with immunoSEQ multiplex PCR; TCRdb holds only in-frame clones, not every one. The sample yields roughly 120,000 clones, more than 65% seen once. The source of this sequence is a woman younger than 45 in good health. The sample was memory CD8+ T cells sorted from blood. Subset: CD45RO+ cells pooled with CCR7-negative TemRA cells. This chain joins TRBV7-7 and TRBJ2-2, with D tentatively TRBD2 (5 bases). The CDR3 reads CASSLVDYNTGELFF. The CDR3 region has the DNA TGTGCCAGCAGCTTAGTAGACTACAACACCGGGGAGCTGTTTTTT.